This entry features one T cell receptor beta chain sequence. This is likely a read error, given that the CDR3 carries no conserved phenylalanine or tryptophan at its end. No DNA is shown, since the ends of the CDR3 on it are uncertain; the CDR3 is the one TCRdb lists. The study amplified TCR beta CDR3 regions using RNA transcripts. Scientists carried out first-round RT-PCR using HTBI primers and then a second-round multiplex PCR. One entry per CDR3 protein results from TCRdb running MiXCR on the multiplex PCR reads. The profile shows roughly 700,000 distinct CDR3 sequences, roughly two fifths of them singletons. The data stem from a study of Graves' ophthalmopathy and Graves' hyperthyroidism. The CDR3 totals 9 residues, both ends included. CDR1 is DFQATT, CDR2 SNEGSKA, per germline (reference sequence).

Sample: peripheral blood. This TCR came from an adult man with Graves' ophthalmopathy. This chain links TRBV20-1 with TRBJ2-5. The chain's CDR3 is CSARVTATY.